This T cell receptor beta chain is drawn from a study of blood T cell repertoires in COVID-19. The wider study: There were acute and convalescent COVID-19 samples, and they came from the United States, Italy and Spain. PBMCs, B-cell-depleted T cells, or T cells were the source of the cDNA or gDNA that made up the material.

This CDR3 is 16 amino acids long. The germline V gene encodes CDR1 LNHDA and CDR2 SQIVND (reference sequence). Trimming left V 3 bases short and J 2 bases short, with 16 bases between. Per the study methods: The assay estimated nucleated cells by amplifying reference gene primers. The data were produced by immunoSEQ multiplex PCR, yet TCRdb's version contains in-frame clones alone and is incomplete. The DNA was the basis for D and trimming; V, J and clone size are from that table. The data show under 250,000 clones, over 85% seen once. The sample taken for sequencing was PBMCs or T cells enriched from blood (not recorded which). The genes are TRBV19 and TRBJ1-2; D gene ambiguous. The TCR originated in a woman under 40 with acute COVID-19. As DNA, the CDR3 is TGTGCCAGTAGTATGGTAGTGGGAGGGCGGAACTATGGCTACACCTTC. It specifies CASSMVVGGRNYGYTF.